In its sample, the clone carrying this T cell receptor beta chain was seen many times. Its target is unknown. J gave up 6 bases and V 0 bases, and 17 bases lay outside the gene matches. Germline V lookup: CDR1 LNHNV, CDR2 YYDKDF (reference sequence). The CDR3 is 19 residues long. TCR alpha and beta CDR3 regions were amplified from RNA using iRepertoire nested multiplex PCR. In TCRdb, the multiplex PCR reads were re-called with MiXCR into one record per CDR3 protein. Seen here are roughly 350,000 distinct CDR3 sequences, around 45% observed once, and the top ten hold approximately 12%. This specimen belongs to a study of glioma-infiltrating T cells. Findings and limits, study-wide: Above-expected tissue-blood divergence occurred in all gliomas, most in low-grade ones. Signature shared blood CDR3 motifs were enriched in low-divergence and depleted in high-divergence patients.

The sequencing input was glioma tissue, nonneoplastic brain tissue, or PBMCs (not recorded which). The receptor was derived from a human donor with low-grade glioma or glioblastoma, undergoing nonglioma brain surgery, or in good health (not recorded which). The chain has TRBV15 and TRBJ2-7; 10 positions agree with TRBD2. In DNA form, the CDR3 reads TGTGCCACCAGCAGAGATCCCCCAGCGGGAGGGCTTGTACTTGGCGAGCAGTACTTC. Translated, it gives CATSRDPPAGGLVLGEQYF.